This is a list of T cell receptor beta chains from one sample in a study of blood T cell repertoires in COVID-19. Generated by immunoSEQ multiplex PCR, the TCRdb table keeps only in-frame clones and is missing some. The table includes around 200,000 clones, roughly 78% detected once. Sequenced material: peripheral blood. These receptors originate from a woman of 80 years or more with active or convalescent COVID-19. CDR3s include the opening cysteine and the closing phenylalanine or tryptophan. D genes are given only for firm matches. The size field is filled for only some rows; it gives once, few, many or a size class.

j_call d_call v_call clone_size cdr3_nt cdr3_aa
TRBJ1-1 - TRBV18 - TGTGCCAGCTCACCGGTTTCAGTGAACACTGAAGCTTTCTTT CASSPVSVNTEAFF
TRBJ2-7 - TRBV12-3/TRBV12-4 - TGTGCCAGCGCCAGGGCCTACGAGCAGTACTTC CASARAYEQYF
TRBJ1-4 - TRBV4-1 - TGCGCCAGCAGACAGCGGAATGAAAAACTGTTTTTT CASRQRNEKLFF
TRBJ1-4 - TRBV2 - TGTGCCACTCAGAACCAGGTCGCAACTAATGAAAAACTGTTTTTT CATQNQVATNEKLFF
TRBJ2-7 - TRBV3-1/TRBV3-2 once TGTGCCAGCAGCCAAGAGGACAGCTCCTACGAGCAGTACTTC CASSQEDSSYEQYF
TRBJ2-3 - TRBV6-6 - TGTGCCAGCAGTTCTCCCTGGGGGGGCGCAGATACGCAGTATTTT CASSSPWGGADTQYF
TRBJ2-7 TRBD2 TRBV9 - TGTGCCAGCAGCGTAGCAGGTGCTAGCGGCTCCTACGAGCAGTACTTC CASSVAGASGSYEQYF
TRBJ1-6 - TRBV9 - TGTGCCAGCAGCGTAGCAGGGGACTATAATTCACCCCTCCACTTT CASSVAGDYNSPLHF
TRBJ1-6 TRBD1 TRBV7-9 - TGTGCCAGCAGCTTGACAGGGAATTCACCCCTCCACTTT CASSLTGNSPLHF
TRBJ1-1 TRBD1 TRBV19 - TGTGCCAGTAGTACAGGGGGCGCAAGGAACATGAACACTGAAGCTTTCTTT CASSTGGARNMNTEAFF